A single sample gave rise to the 26 T cell receptor beta chains below, sequenced in a study of T cells in tumors after PD-1 blockade. Data came from immunoSEQ multiplex PCR; TCRdb stores just in-frame clones and leaves some out. The sample lists about 63,000 clones; roughly 70% were seen once. This specimen consisted of PBMCs, obtained after anti-PD-1 treatment. Receptors originate from a human donor with basal cell carcinoma.

The chain links TRBV3-1 (or the pseudogene TRBV3-2) to TRBJ2-3, with a weak D call TRBD2 (6 bases). Deletions cut 4 bases from V and 6 bases from J, with 8 bases between. Germline CDR1 reads LGHDT; CDR2 reads YNNKEL (reference sequence). This CDR3 region has 12 residues. The CDR3 region has the DNA TGTGCCAGCAGCCCCCGGGGGGATACGCAGTATTTT. This gives the protein CASSPRGDTQYF.

The chain recombines TRBV6-5 with TRBJ2-3; perhaps TRBD2 as D (6 bases). V was pared by 6 bases and J by 4 bases, with 17 bases between. Germline-derived CDR1 and CDR2 are MNHEY and SVGAGI. The CDR3 length is 15 residues. The CDR3 is CASRVVGGGSDTQYF. The DNA for the CDR3 is TGTGCCAGCAGGGTGGTGGGGGGAGGCTCAGATACGCAGTATTTT.

The CDR3 DNA reads as TGTGCCACCAGCAGAGGATGGCGGGGGGCCTACAATGAGCAGTTCTTC. Its translation is CATSRGWRGAYNEQFF. The rearrangement links TRBV15 to TRBJ2-1; 8 positions match TRBD2. V trimming: 1 base; J trimming: 2 bases; junction bases outside the gene matches: 4. Germline lookup yields CDR1 LNHNV and CDR2 YYDKDF (reference sequence). The CDR3 is made up of 16 amino acids.

The V and J genes are TRBV24-1 and TRBJ2-2; D gene uncertain. Per the germline V gene, CDR1 is KGHDR and CDR2 is SFDVKD. The CDR3 consists of 12 residues. The V end lost 3 bases, the J end lost 5 bases, and 3 bases lay between the germline ends. The CDR3 bases are TGTGCCACCAGTGATGAGACCGGGGAGCTGTTTTTT. Translated: CATSDETGELFF.

The chain couples TRBV24-1 to TRBJ2-1, with D unclear. Looked up from germline, CDR1 is KGHDR and CDR2 is SFDVKD. V was pared by 1 base and J by 6 bases, with 9 bases between. The CDR3 is 14 residues long. The CDR3 DNA follows: TGTGCCACCAGTGATTTAGACCGCGGCAATGAGCAGTTCTTC. Protein: CATSDLDRGNEQFF.

A single count supports this clone. The V call is TRBV24-1, the J call TRBJ2-2; 7 bases match TRBD1. Germline V gene sequence: CDR1 KGHDR, CDR2 SFDVKD. J lost 3 bases, V lost 1 base, and 7 bases had no gene match. The length of the CDR3 is 17 residues. CDR3: CATSDLTVGQHTGELFF. For the CDR3, the DNA is TGTGCCACCAGTGATTTAACCGTGGGACAGCACACCGGGGAGCTGTTTTTT.

This clone was recorded at least ten times. V usage is TRBV2 and J usage is TRBJ1-2, with a possible D match to TRBD1 (5 bases). CDR1 is SNHLY, CDR2 FYNNEI, per germline. Between the trimmed V and J ends, which lost 8 bases and 3 bases, there was a span of 7 bases. The CDR3 is 11 amino acids. CDR3 bases: TGTGCCAGCCAGGGAGACTATGGCTACACCTTC. Its protein is CASQGDYGYTF.

This CDR3 reads CASSDGETQYF. The CDR3 nucleotides read TGCGCCAGCAGTGACGGGGAGACCCAGTACTTC. The chain joins TRBV10-2 to TRBJ2-5; no definite D call. Looked up from germline, CDR1 is WSHSY and CDR2 is SAAADI. This CDR3 spans 11 amino acids. V was cut by 3 bases and J by 5 bases, with 4 bases left in between.

This clone was counted only a few times. The V and J genes are TRBV7-9 and TRBJ2-7, with 7 bases fitting TRBD1. Germline values: CDR1 SEHNR, CDR2 FQNEAQ (reference sequence). The CDR3 has 13 residues. Trimming took 3 bases from V and 3 from J; bases not matched to a gene: 2. CDR3 DNA: TGTGCCAGCAGCTTCGGACAGGACTACGAGCAGTACTTC. It is translated as CASSFGQDYEQYF.

The gene calls are TRBV2 and TRBJ2-5; 11 bases match TRBD2. This CDR3 spans 15 amino acids. The J segment lost 2 bases and the V segment lost 6 bases, leaving 5 bases of the junction unmatched. CDR1 is SNHLY and CDR2 is FYNNEI in the germline V gene. CDR3 sequence: CASSGGTSGQETQYF. Here the CDR3 DNA reads TGTGCCAGCAGCGGGGGGACTAGCGGTCAAGAGACCCAGTACTTC.

This sequence joins TRBV19 and TRBJ2-3; 11 bases align to TRBD1. The trim removed 4 bases at V and 4 bases at J, leaving 10 bases unmatched. The CDR3 totals 17 residues. The germline V gene encodes CDR1 LNHDA and CDR2 SQIVND (reference sequence). For the CDR3, the DNA is TGTGCCAGTAGTACCCTGAACCCGGGACAGGGGGCAGATACGCAGTATTTT. Its protein is CASSTLNPGQGADTQYF.

This chain uses TRBV28 with TRBJ2-5; unclear D gene. The V end lost 2 bases, the J end lost 2 bases, and 6 bases lay between the germline ends. CDR1 and CDR2 (germline): MDHEN, SYDVKM. This CDR3 comprises 13 residues. The DNA for the CDR3 is TGTGCCAGCAGTTTAAGGGTTCAAGAGACCCAGTACTTC. Translation gives CASSLRVQETQYF.

The chain joins TRBV6-1 to TRBJ1-1, with a tentative D call TRBD1 (5 bases). The CDR3 extends over 15 amino acids. V was pared by 2 bases and J by 2 bases, with 12 bases between. Looked up from germline, CDR1 is MNHNS and CDR2 is SASEGT. The CDR3 DNA is TGTGCCAGCAGTGAAAAATTTACAGGCAACACTGAAGCTTTCTTT. Amino acids: CASSEKFTGNTEAFF.

This chain uses TRBV6-2 or TRBV6-3 with TRBJ1-1; the D is unclear. The CDR3 runs 14 residues. Germline lookup yields CDR1 MNHEY and CDR2 SVGEGT. Trimming removed 0 bases at V and 0 bases at J, with 5 bases between. DNA of the CDR3: TGTGCCAGCAGTTACTCAGGGTTGAACACTGAAGCTTTCTTT. It translates to CASSYSGLNTEAFF.

The chain links TRBV7-8 to TRBJ2-5, with a tentative D call TRBD2 (7 bases). Germline CDR1 is SGHVS and CDR2 is FQNEAQ. This CDR3 spans 14 amino acids. The V end was cut by 3 bases, the J end by 5 bases, with 13 bases between. The CDR3 spells CASSFEGGGETQYF. Here the CDR3 DNA reads TGTGCCAGCAGCTTTGAGGGAGGGGGGGAGACCCAGTACTTC.

This clone is medium-sized in the sample. The chain has TRBV2 and TRBJ2-2; D unresolved. Germline V gives CDR1 SNHLY, CDR2 FYNNEI. The CDR3 has 13 residues. V was cut by 2 bases and J by 6 bases, with 7 bases left in between. DNA of the CDR3: TGTGCCAGCAGTGAAAAAGGGTCCGGGGAGCTGTTTTTT. Protein: CASSEKGSGELFF.

This chain links TRBV6-6 with TRBJ2-7; D may be TRBD2 (6 bases). The CDR3 length is 16 residues. Germline values: CDR1 MNHNY, CDR2 SVGAGI (reference sequence). Trimming pared 7 bases from V and 7 bases from J, leaving 26 bases between. CDR3 DNA sequence: TGTGCCAGCATCTCTACCGCGACTAGAGGCCCGGGGGAGCAGTACTTC. Protein sequence: CASISTATRGPGEQYF.

The chain links TRBV30 to TRBJ2-7, with TRBD1 identical over 10 bases. CDR3 size: 14 residues. Germline-derived CDR1 and CDR2 are GTSNPN and SVGIG (reference sequence). V trimming: 4 bases; J trimming: 2 bases; junction bases outside the gene matches: 5. CDR3 sequence (DNA): TGTGCCTGGAATTCAGGACAGGGGGCCTACGAGCAGTACTTC. It is translated as CAWNSGQGAYEQYF.

V gene TRBV7-2 combines with J gene TRBJ2-3; TRBD2 aligns across 10 bases. The ends lost 6 bases at V and 4 bases at J; junction bases unmatched: 10. This CDR3 is built from 16 residues. From germline, CDR1 is SGHTA and CDR2 FQGNSA. The CDR3 DNA reads TGTGCCAGCAGTTCGACCGGGACTAGCGTACCAGATACGCAGTATTTT. Its protein is CASSSTGTSVPDTQYF.

This rearrangement joins TRBV24-1 to TRBJ1-2; 12 bases agree with TRBD1. Germline CDR1 is KGHDR and CDR2 is SFDVKD. The CDR3 contains 15 residues. After removal of 5 bases from V and 7 bases from J, the junction contained 7 bases not matched to a gene. Here the CDR3 reads CATSGTGTGGSGYTF. The DNA for the CDR3 is TGTGCCACCAGTGGGACCGGGACAGGGGGCTCTGGCTACACCTTC.

This clone was picked up a small number of times. The chain uses TRBV10-3 and TRBJ1-1; possibly TRBD1 for D (6 bases). The germline V gene encodes CDR1 ENHRY and CDR2 SYGVKD. The CDR3 spans 13 residues. Trimming removed 2 bases from V and 11 bases from J, with 15 bases in between. CDR3 region: CAISEAVSGDAFF. The CDR3 coding sequence is TGTGCCATCAGTGAGGCCGTCTCAGGGGATGCTTTCTTT.

The chain joins TRBV5-5 to TRBJ2-3, with 10 nucleotides matching TRBD2. CDR1 and CDR2 (germline): SGHKS, YYEKEE (reference sequence). This CDR3 region has 17 residues. V shed 0 bases, J shed 6 bases, and the junction held 10 bases outside the gene matches. The CDR3 sequence is CASSLGRGSGGRDTQYF. The CDR3 DNA reads TGTGCCAGCAGCTTGGGGCGCGGTAGCGGGGGGAGGGATACGCAGTATTTT.

The rearrangement links TRBV5-4 to TRBJ2-6; D uncertain. Trimming took 2 bases from V and 0 from J, leaving 9 bases between them. The germline V gene has CDR1 SGHNT and CDR2 YYREEE (reference sequence). The CDR3 spans 16 residues. CDR3 bases: TGTGCCAGCAGCTTTCTATCCAGCTCTGGGGCCAACGTCCTGACTTTC. This translates into CASSFLSSSGANVLTF.

J is TRBJ1-2 and V is TRBV27, with a tentative D call TRBD1 (6 bases). Germline assignment: CDR1 MNHEY and CDR2 SMNVEV (reference sequence). This CDR3 contains 15 residues. Trimming took 2 bases from V and 4 from J, leaving 14 bases between them. The CDR3 region is CASSLSRTAPYGYTF. CDR3 in DNA: TGTGCCAGCAGTTTAAGTCGGACAGCACCCTATGGCTACACCTTC.

The rearrangement joins TRBV9 to TRBJ2-1; 8 nucleotides agree with TRBD2. The germline CDR1 and CDR2 sequences are SGDLS and YYNGEE. Trimming removed 0 bases from V and 7 bases from J; junction bases left unmatched: 6. The CDR3 is 15 residues long. CDR3 sequence reads: CASSVVTGGLNEQFF. DNA of the CDR3: TGTGCCAGCAGCGTAGTAACGGGGGGGCTAAATGAGCAGTTCTTC.

This clone was seen only a few times. The genes are TRBV2 and TRBJ2-2; D remains unclear. This CDR3 is built from 13 residues. V was trimmed by 6 bases and J by 4 bases, leaving 9 bases between them. The germline CDR1 and CDR2 sequences are SNHLY and FYNNEI. The CDR3 protein is CASSPTFTGELFF. Here the CDR3 DNA reads TGTGCCAGCAGCCCTACTTTCACCGGGGAGCTGTTTTTT.